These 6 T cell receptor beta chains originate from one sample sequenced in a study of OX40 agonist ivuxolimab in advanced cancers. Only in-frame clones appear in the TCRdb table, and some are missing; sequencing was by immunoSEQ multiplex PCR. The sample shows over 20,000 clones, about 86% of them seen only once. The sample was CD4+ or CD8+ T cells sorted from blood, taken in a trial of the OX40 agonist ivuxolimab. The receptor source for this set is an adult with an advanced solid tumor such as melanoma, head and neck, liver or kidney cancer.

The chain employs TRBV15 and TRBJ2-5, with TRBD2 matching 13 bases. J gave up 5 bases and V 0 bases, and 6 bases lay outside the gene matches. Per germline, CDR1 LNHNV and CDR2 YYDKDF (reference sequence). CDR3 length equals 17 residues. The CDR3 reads CATSRDLLAGGRETQYF. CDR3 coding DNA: TGTGCCACCAGCAGAGATCTACTAGCGGGAGGGCGCGAGACCCAGTACTTC.

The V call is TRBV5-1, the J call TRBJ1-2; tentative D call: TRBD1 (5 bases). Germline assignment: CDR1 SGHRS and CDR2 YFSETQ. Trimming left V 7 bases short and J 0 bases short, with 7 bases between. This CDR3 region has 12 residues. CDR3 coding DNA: TGCGCCAGCGGGGACGCTAACTATGGCTACACCTTC. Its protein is CASGDANYGYTF.

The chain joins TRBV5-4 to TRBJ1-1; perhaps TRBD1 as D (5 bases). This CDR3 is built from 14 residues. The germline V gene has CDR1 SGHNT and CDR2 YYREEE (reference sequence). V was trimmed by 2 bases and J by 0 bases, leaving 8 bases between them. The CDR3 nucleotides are TGTGCCAGCAGCTTTCAGGGCATGAACACTGAAGCTTTCTTT. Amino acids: CASSFQGMNTEAFF.

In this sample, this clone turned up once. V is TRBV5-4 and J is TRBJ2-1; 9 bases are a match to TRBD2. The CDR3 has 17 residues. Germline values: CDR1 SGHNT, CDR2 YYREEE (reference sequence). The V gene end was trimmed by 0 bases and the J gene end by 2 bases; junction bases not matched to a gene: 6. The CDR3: CASSLDLTSGAYNEQFF. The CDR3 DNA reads TGTGCCAGCAGCTTGGACCTGACTAGCGGCGCCTACAATGAGCAGTTCTTC.

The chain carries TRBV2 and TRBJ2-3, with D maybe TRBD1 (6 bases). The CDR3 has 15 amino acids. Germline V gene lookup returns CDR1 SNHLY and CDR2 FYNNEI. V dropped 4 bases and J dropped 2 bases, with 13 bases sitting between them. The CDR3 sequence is CASSAGQRITDTQYF. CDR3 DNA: TGTGCCAGCAGTGCAGGACAGCGGATCACAGATACGCAGTATTTT.

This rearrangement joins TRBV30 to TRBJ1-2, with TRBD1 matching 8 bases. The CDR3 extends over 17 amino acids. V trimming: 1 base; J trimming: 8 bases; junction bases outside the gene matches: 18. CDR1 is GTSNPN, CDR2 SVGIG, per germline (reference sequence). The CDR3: CAWSGGQGAIHHGGYTF. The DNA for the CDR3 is TGTGCCTGGAGTGGGGGGCAGGGGGCCATTCACCATGGCGGCTACACCTTC.